This is a list of T cell receptor beta chains from one sample in a study of blood T cells in healthy people across ages. TCRdb ran MiXCR on the 5' RACE reads and lists one entry per CDR3 protein. The top ten hold around 0.75% of the sample, which has fewer than 1,200,000 distinct CDR3 sequences, 20% to 25% seen once. A further study also used this sample, focusing on T cells of mothers and their children.

Material: blood. These receptors were obtained from a girl aged 2 to 9 in good health. Each CDR3 is given with its conserved first and last residue. Fields, in order: CDR3 DNA, CDR3 protein, clone size, J gene, V gene, D gene. D genes are given only for firm matches. Expanded clones are given a class, and other clones once, few, many or no size at all.

CDR3nt: TGCGCCAGCAGCCAAGATGGGACAGCCTACGAGCAGTACTTC
CDR3aa: CASSQDGTAYEQYF
abundance: .
j_gene: TRBJ2-7
v_gene: TRBV4-3
d_gene: TRBD1

CDR3nt: TGTGCCAGCAGCTATCCCCAGACCCTAGCGGGAGTCTTCTACGAGCAGTACTTC
CDR3aa: CASSYPQTLAGVFYEQYF
abundance: .
j_gene: TRBJ2-7
v_gene: TRBV7-9
d_gene: TRBD2

CDR3nt: TGCAGCGTTGTAGCTAGCGGGAGTAGGTACGGCTACAATGAGCAGTTCTTC
CDR3aa: CSVVASGSRYGYNEQFF
abundance: .
j_gene: TRBJ2-1
v_gene: TRBV29-1
d_gene: TRBD2

CDR3nt: TGTGCCAGCGAGGGGATAACCAAAAACATTCAGTACTTC
CDR3aa: CASEGITKNIQYF
abundance: few
j_gene: TRBJ2-4
v_gene: TRBV2
d_gene: .

CDR3nt: TGTGCCAGCAGCCGGGACCCAAGTACTGGAAACACCATATATTTT
CDR3aa: CASSRDPSTGNTIYF
abundance: few
j_gene: TRBJ1-3
v_gene: TRBV7-2
d_gene: .

CDR3nt: TGTGCCAGCATAGGGCAGATGGGGGGTGAGCAGTTCTTC
CDR3aa: CASIGQMGGEQFF
abundance: .
j_gene: TRBJ2-1
v_gene: TRBV7-9
d_gene: .

CDR3nt: TGTGCCAGCAGCACCAACTACGAGCAGTACTTC
CDR3aa: CASSTNYEQYF
abundance: many
j_gene: TRBJ2-7
v_gene: TRBV7-2
d_gene: .

CDR3nt: TGTGCCAGCAGCCTCGGACAGGGTATTGCTTCAGGGGCCAACGTCCTGACTTTC
CDR3aa: CASSLGQGIASGANVLTF
abundance: few
j_gene: TRBJ2-6
v_gene: TRBV28
d_gene: TRBD1

CDR3nt: TGCAGCGTTGAGATACCGGGACAGGGGTTTTCGGGCGAGCAGTACTTC
CDR3aa: CSVEIPGQGFSGEQYF
abundance: .
j_gene: TRBJ2-7
v_gene: TRBV29-1
d_gene: TRBD1

CDR3nt: TGCAGTGCTAGACTCACTACGGGCCTTTCTGGCGAGCAGTACTTC
CDR3aa: CSARLTTGLSGEQYF
abundance: once
j_gene: TRBJ2-7
v_gene: TRBV20-1
d_gene: .

CDR3nt: TGTGCCTGCGAAGGGGGGACAGCCCCCTACGAGCAGTACTTC
CDR3aa: CACEGGTAPYEQYF
abundance: few
j_gene: TRBJ2-7
v_gene: TRBV28
d_gene: .

CDR3nt: TGCGCCAGCAGCCAAGACCGGGATACCCTCTACAATGAGCAGTTCTTC
CDR3aa: CASSQDRDTLYNEQFF
abundance: few
j_gene: TRBJ2-1
v_gene: TRBV4-3
d_gene: .

CDR3nt: TGTGCCAGCAGCCCCGACACCGGGAATGAAAAACTGTTTTTT
CDR3aa: CASSPDTGNEKLFF
abundance: few
j_gene: TRBJ1-4
v_gene: TRBV12-3/TRBV12-4
d_gene: .

CDR3nt: TGTGCCAGCAGCTTATCTAGTGCCAAAAACATTCAGTACTTC
CDR3aa: CASSLSSAKNIQYF
abundance: few
j_gene: TRBJ2-4
v_gene: TRBV7-2
d_gene: .

CDR3nt: TGTGCCAGCAGCCAATCTCCTGAAGCTTTCTTT
CDR3aa: CASSQSPEAFF
abundance: .
j_gene: TRBJ1-1
v_gene: TRBV4-2
d_gene: .

CDR3nt: TGTGCCAGCAGCCCGACAGGGTCCCAAGAGACCCAGTACTTC
CDR3aa: CASSPTGSQETQYF
abundance: many
j_gene: TRBJ2-5
v_gene: TRBV11-2
d_gene: TRBD1

CDR3nt: TGTGCCAGCACTAAGGTTGCCGGGGAGCTGTTTTTT
CDR3aa: CASTKVAGELFF
abundance: .
j_gene: TRBJ2-2
v_gene: TRBV7-8
d_gene: .

CDR3nt: TGTGCCAGCAGTTTCCTTACTAGCGGGGGTTTTTACGGCGAGCAGTACTTC
CDR3aa: CASSFLTSGGFYGEQYF
abundance: .
j_gene: TRBJ2-7
v_gene: TRBV12-3/TRBV12-4
d_gene: TRBD2

CDR3nt: TGCGCCAGCAGCCAAGATGGCCCCGGACAGGAGGGGGAAAAACTGTTTTTT
CDR3aa: CASSQDGPGQEGEKLFF
abundance: few
j_gene: TRBJ1-4
v_gene: TRBV4-3
d_gene: TRBD1

CDR3nt: TGTGCCAGCAGTTTCCAGGGATCCAAAAACATTCAGTACTTC
CDR3aa: CASSFQGSKNIQYF
abundance: .
j_gene: TRBJ2-4
v_gene: TRBV12-3/TRBV12-4
d_gene: .

CDR3nt: TGCGCCAGCAGCTCGTTGCCGGGGATGAACACTGAAGCTTTCTTT
CDR3aa: CASSSLPGMNTEAFF
abundance: few
j_gene: TRBJ1-1
v_gene: TRBV5-1
d_gene: .

CDR3nt: TGCGCCAGCAGTTTTACAGGGGAAGACGGGGAGCTGTTTTTT
CDR3aa: CASSFTGEDGELFF
abundance: few
j_gene: TRBJ2-2
v_gene: TRBV6-6
d_gene: TRBD1

CDR3nt: TGTGCCAGCAGTTTCGGACATGATCTGAGTAAGGCCTACGAGCAGTACTTC
CDR3aa: CASSFGHDLSKAYEQYF
abundance: .
j_gene: TRBJ2-7
v_gene: TRBV28
d_gene: .

CDR3nt: TGTGCCAGCAGCTTAGCCGAGCGGGGTCCCAGGGAGACCCAGTACTTC
CDR3aa: CASSLAERGPRETQYF
abundance: few
j_gene: TRBJ2-5
v_gene: TRBV7-9
d_gene: TRBD2

CDR3nt: TGCAGTGCTAGTGTAGCGGGTAACTTCCAAGAGACCCAGTACTTC
CDR3aa: CSASVAGNFQETQYF
abundance: few
j_gene: TRBJ2-5
v_gene: TRBV20-1
d_gene: TRBD2

CDR3nt: TGTGCCAGCAGTTCCACTAGGGGGAGGGACTACGAGCAGTACTTC
CDR3aa: CASSSTRGRDYEQYF
abundance: .
j_gene: TRBJ2-7
v_gene: TRBV12-3/TRBV12-4
d_gene: .

CDR3nt: TGTGCCAGCAGCGTCGGTAGCGGGGGGGCAGAGACCCAGTACTTC
CDR3aa: CASSVGSGGAETQYF
abundance: .
j_gene: TRBJ2-5
v_gene: TRBV9
d_gene: TRBD2

CDR3nt: TGTGCCAGCAGCGTAGCAATAACCTTCACCTATAATTCACCCCTCCACTTT
CDR3aa: CASSVAITFTYNSPLHF
abundance: .
j_gene: TRBJ1-6
v_gene: TRBV9
d_gene: .

CDR3nt: TGTGCCAGCAGTTACTCGCTCCGCGGCGAGCAGTACTTC
CDR3aa: CASSYSLRGEQYF
abundance: few
j_gene: TRBJ2-7
v_gene: TRBV6-2/TRBV6-3
d_gene: .

CDR3nt: TGTGCCAGCAGCAATGGGAACTCCTACAATGAGCAGTTCTTC
CDR3aa: CASSNGNSYNEQFF
abundance: few
j_gene: TRBJ2-1
v_gene: TRBV9
d_gene: .

CDR3nt: TGCAGCGTGGATTATCTAGCGGGAGAGACCCAGTACTTC
CDR3aa: CSVDYLAGETQYF
abundance: few
j_gene: TRBJ2-5
v_gene: TRBV29-1
d_gene: TRBD2

CDR3nt: TGTGCCAGCAGCCAGGACGGACACGAGCAGTACTTC
CDR3aa: CASSQDGHEQYF
abundance: few
j_gene: TRBJ2-7
v_gene: TRBV11-1
d_gene: .

CDR3nt: TGTGCCAGCAGTTACTCGAGGGAGGGCGGAGAGACCCAGTACTTC
CDR3aa: CASSYSREGGETQYF
abundance: .
j_gene: TRBJ2-5
v_gene: TRBV6-5
d_gene: TRBD2

CDR3nt: TGTGCCAGCAGGAGCGGGACTAGCACAGATACGCAGTATTTT
CDR3aa: CASRSGTSTDTQYF
abundance: .
j_gene: TRBJ2-3
v_gene: TRBV28
d_gene: TRBD2

CDR3nt: TGCGCCAGCAGCTTGCGGACAGGGGGAACGGCTAATGAAAAACTGTTTTTT
CDR3aa: CASSLRTGGTANEKLFF
abundance: many
j_gene: TRBJ1-4
v_gene: TRBV5-1
d_gene: TRBD1

CDR3nt: TGCAGCGTTGCCCAGACAGGGGAGGAAGAGACCCAGTACTTC
CDR3aa: CSVAQTGEEETQYF
abundance: few
j_gene: TRBJ2-5
v_gene: TRBV29-1
d_gene: TRBD1

CDR3nt: TGTGCCAGCGCCCTGGGGTTCACAGATACGCAGTATTTT
CDR3aa: CASALGFTDTQYF
abundance: .
j_gene: TRBJ2-3
v_gene: TRBV7-2
d_gene: .

CDR3nt: TGTGCCAGCAGCCTTCTAGCCCTACCGGGGGAGCAGTACTTC
CDR3aa: CASSLLALPGEQYF
abundance: .
j_gene: TRBJ2-5
v_gene: TRBV14
d_gene: .